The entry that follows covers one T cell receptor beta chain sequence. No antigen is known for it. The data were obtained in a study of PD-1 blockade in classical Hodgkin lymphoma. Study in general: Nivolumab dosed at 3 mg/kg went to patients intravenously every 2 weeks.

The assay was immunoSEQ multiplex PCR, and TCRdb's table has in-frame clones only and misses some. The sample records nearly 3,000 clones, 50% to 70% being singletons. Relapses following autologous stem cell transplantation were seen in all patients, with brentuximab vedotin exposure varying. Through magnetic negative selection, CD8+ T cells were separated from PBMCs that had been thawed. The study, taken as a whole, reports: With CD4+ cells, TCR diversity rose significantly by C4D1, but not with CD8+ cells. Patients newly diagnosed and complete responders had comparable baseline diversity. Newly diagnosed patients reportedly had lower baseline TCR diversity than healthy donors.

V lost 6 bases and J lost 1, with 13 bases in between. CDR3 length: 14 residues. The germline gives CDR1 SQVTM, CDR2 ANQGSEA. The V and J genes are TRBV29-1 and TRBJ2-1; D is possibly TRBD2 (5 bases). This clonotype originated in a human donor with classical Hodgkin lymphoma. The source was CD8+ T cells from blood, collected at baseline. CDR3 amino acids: CSVHPGTSYNEQFF. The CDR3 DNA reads TGCAGCGTCCACCCGGGAACATCCTACAATGAGCAGTTCTTC.